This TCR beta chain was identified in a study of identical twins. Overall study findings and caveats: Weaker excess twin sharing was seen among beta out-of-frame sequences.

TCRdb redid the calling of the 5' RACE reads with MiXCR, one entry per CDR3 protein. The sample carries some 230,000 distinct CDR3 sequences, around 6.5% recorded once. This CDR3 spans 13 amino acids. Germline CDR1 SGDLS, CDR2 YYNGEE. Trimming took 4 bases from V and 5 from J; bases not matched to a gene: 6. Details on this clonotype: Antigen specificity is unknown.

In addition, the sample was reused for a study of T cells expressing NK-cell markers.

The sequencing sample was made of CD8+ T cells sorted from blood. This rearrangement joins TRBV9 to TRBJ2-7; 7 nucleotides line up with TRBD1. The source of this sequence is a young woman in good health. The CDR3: CASSNRDRDEQYF. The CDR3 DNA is TGTGCCAGCAGCAACCGGGACAGAGACGAGCAGTACTTC.